This TCR beta chain came from a study of cytomegalovirus exposure and HLA in healthy donors. PCR involved 60 Vbeta and 13 Jbeta primers. Profiled with immunoSEQ multiplex PCR; TCRdb holds only in-frame clones, not every one. There are about 71,000 clones in the sample; 60% to 70% occur only once, and approximately 7.6% lies in the top ten. General observations from the study: Earlier analysis found most TCR beta V segments productive about 90% or about 30% of the time. The study assumed roughly uniform donor sequencing depth for presence/absence analyses. Using a false discovery rate of 0.05, a later analysis showed that roughly 16,000 TCR beta sequences were associated with HLA alleles.

This clone was counted only a few times. Its specificity is not known. The CDR3 runs 16 residues. CDR1 and CDR2 from the germline V gene are MDHEN and SYDVKM. V lost 2 bases to trimming and J lost 1 base; unmatched junction nucleotides: 3. The sequence was collected from a man aged 40-49 years in good health and CMV-seropositive. Sequencing used PBMCs. This sequence joins TRBV28 and TRBJ1-5, with 9 positions matching TRBD1. CDR3 sequence (DNA): TGTGCCAGCAGTTTAGGGACAGGGATGAGCAATCAGCCCCAGCATTTT. This gives the protein CASSLGTGMSNQPQHF.